This T cell receptor (beta chain) was documented in a study of response to subunit inactivated influenza vaccine. V lost 4 bases and J lost 1; bases outside the gene matches: 5. There are 15 residues in the CDR3. At least ten counts were recorded for this clonotype. TCRdb called the RT-PCR reads again in MiXCR, with one record for every CDR3 protein. Altogether a few hundred thousand distinct CDR3 sequences are present, approximately 10% being singletons, with the ten largest covering approximately 11%. The same data also went into a second study, on T cells expressing NK-cell markers. That study reports: The cDNA for TCR beta came from 5'RACE template switching with UMIs. In four donors, dominant clonotypes made up about 25-60.1% of CD3+CD56-NKG2C+ cells.

J is TRBJ2-3 and V is TRBV12-3 or TRBV12-4; TRBD1 matches at 7 bases. The sample was PBMCs from blood, taken on the day of vaccination. The receptor comes from a man aged 50 or older who received an inactivated influenza vaccine. CDR3 amino acids: CASSSTGSGTDTQYF. CDR3 nucleotides: TGTGCCAGCAGTTCGACAGGGTCGGGCACAGATACGCAGTATTTT.